This passage covers 21 T cell receptor beta chains from one sample sequenced in a study of identical twins. TCRdb redid the calling of the 5' RACE reads with MiXCR, one entry per CDR3 protein. The sample records roughly 720,000 distinct CDR3 sequences, roughly 18% being singletons. These data also formed part of another study, on T cells expressing NK-cell markers.

Material: PBMCs. The source of these receptors is a young woman in good health.

J is TRBJ2-7 and V is TRBV10-3; D tentatively reads TRBD1 or TRBD2 (5 bases each). The ends were cut back, 4 bases at V and 3 bases at J, with 13 bases in the middle. This CDR3 region has 14 residues. CDR1 and CDR2 from the germline V gene are ENHRY and SYGVKD. The CDR3 DNA reads TGTGCCATCAGTGGAGGGACCGAGTTCTACGAGCAGTACTTC. Encoded protein: CAISGGTEFYEQYF.

This clonotype was seen a handful of times. CDR3 residues: CASSWRLVPSYNEQFF. Written as DNA, the CDR3 is TGTGCCAGCAGTTGGAGGCTAGTGCCCTCCTACAATGAGCAGTTCTTC. This sequence joins TRBV12-3 or TRBV12-4 and TRBJ2-1; D is perhaps TRBD2 (5 bases). This CDR3 region has 16 residues. Trimming removed 4 bases at V and 0 bases at J, with 13 bases between.

The V gene is TRBV4-2, the J gene TRBJ2-5; 7 positions match TRBD2. The trim removed 0 bases at V and 9 bases at J, leaving 10 bases unmatched. The germline V gene has CDR1 LGHNA and CDR2 YNFKEQ. The CDR3 totals 15 residues. The CDR3 DNA reads TGTGCCAGCAGCCAAGATTGGGGCGTGGGGGGGGCCCAGTACTTC. Encoded protein: CASSQDWGVGGAQYF.

At least ten counts were recorded for this clonotype. The chain combines TRBV10-2 with TRBJ2-3, with TRBD2 matching 7 bases. The CDR3 consists of 14 residues. CDR1 is WSHSY and CDR2 is SAAADI in the germline V gene. V lost 6 bases and J lost 2; bases outside the gene matches: 5. The CDR3 DNA is TGCGCCAGCAGATCTAGCGGAATCACAGATACGCAGTATTTT. Translation: CASRSSGITDTQYF.

The V gene is TRBV20-1, the J gene TRBJ1-6, with D tentatively TRBD1 (5 bases). The V end was cut by 3 bases, the J end by 12 bases, with 21 bases between. CDR1 is DFQATT and CDR2 is SNEGSKA in the germline V gene (reference sequence). This CDR3 comprises 15 residues. The CDR3 nucleotides read TGCAGTGCTAGGGGGTTGAGACAGCCCGAGGGACCCCTCCACTTT. Its translation is CSARGLRQPEGPLHF.

The chain uses TRBV12-5 and TRBJ1-1; TRBD1 matches 8 bases. The V gene's germline CDR1 is LGHNT and CDR2 FRNRAP. V was clipped by 5 bases and J by 3 bases; unmatched bases: 11. This CDR3 contains 16 residues. CDR3 nucleotide sequence: TGTGCTAGTGGTGCAGGACAGGGCGTCGTGCACACTGAAGCTTTCTTT. This translates into CASGAGQGVVHTEAFF.

This clonotype was seen a few times. The J gene is TRBJ2-7, the V gene TRBV20-1, with D possibly being TRBD2 (5 bases). Trimming took 6 bases from V and 1 from J, leaving 16 bases between them. There are 14 residues in the CDR3. Per the germline V gene, CDR1 is DFQATT and CDR2 is SNEGSKA (reference sequence). In nucleotides, the CDR3 is TGCAGTGCCCACGGGCCCACGGGGTCCTACGAGCAGTACTTC. Translating it yields CSAHGPTGSYEQYF.

The chain uses TRBV12-3 or TRBV12-4 and TRBJ1-5; D not certain. V shed 3 bases and J shed 6 bases, with 6 bases lying between them. The CDR3 loop spans 12 amino acids. The CDR3 here is CASSFITQPQHF. CDR3 DNA: TGTGCCAGCAGTTTTATAACTCAGCCCCAGCATTTT.

This clonotype was seen only a few times. The chain is built from TRBV12-3 or TRBV12-4 and TRBJ1-4; D gene ambiguous. This CDR3 region has 13 residues. Trimming cost V 5 bases and J 6 bases, with 10 bases left between them. In nucleotides, the CDR3 is TGTGCCAGCAGTCCGGGCCTATATGAAAAACTGTTTTTT. Translation: CASSPGLYEKLFF.

V and J are TRBV5-1 and TRBJ2-7; weak D call: TRBD1 (5 bases). This CDR3 contains 13 residues. V was clipped by 2 bases and J by 5 bases, with 11 bases between them. CDR1 is SGHRS, CDR2 YFSETQ, per germline. CDR3 in amino acids: CASSLRQGDEQYF. For the CDR3, the DNA is TGCGCCAGCAGCTTAAGGCAGGGTGACGAGCAGTACTTC.

This clonotype was seen only a few times. The rearrangement uses TRBV12-3 or TRBV12-4 and TRBJ1-1; TRBD1 matches 8 bases. V was clipped by 5 bases and J by 3 bases; unmatched bases: 8. This CDR3 region has 15 residues. For the CDR3, the DNA is TGTGCCAGCAGTCTGCGGGACAGGAGGGACACTGAAGCTTTCTTT. Its protein is CASSLRDRRDTEAFF.

This clonotype occurred a few times. The chain uses TRBV6-1 and TRBJ2-1; TRBD2 matches 10 bases. The CDR3 covers 15 residues. V was clipped by 4 bases and J by 10 bases; unmatched bases: 10. Per the germline V gene, CDR1 is MNHNS and CDR2 is SASEGT. The CDR3 DNA is TGTGCCAGCAGTGGCGAATCCAGCGGGAGGGCCGAGCAGTTCTTC. As protein: CASSGESSGRAEQFF.

The CDR3 protein is CASSLPPGLGTGELFF. Written as DNA, the CDR3 is TGTGCCAGCAGCTTACCTCCGGGACTTGGGACCGGGGAGCTGTTTTTT. The V gene is TRBV7-6, the J gene TRBJ2-2, with D tentatively TRBD2 (6 bases). The CDR3 is 16 amino acids. Between the trimmed V and J ends, which lost 2 bases and 5 bases, there was a span of 15 bases. Germline CDR1 SGHVS, CDR2 FNYEAQ.

This sequence joins TRBV5-1 and TRBJ2-7; perhaps D is TRBD1 or TRBD2 (5 bases each). The germline gives CDR1 SGHRS, CDR2 YFSETQ. This CDR3 is built from 15 residues. V was cut by 1 base and J by 5 bases, with 16 bases left in between. The CDR3 loop is CASSLQSARDHEQYF. In nucleotides, the CDR3 is TGCGCCAGCAGCTTGCAGTCTGCCAGGGACCACGAGCAGTACTTC.

The chain links TRBV7-8 to TRBJ2-7; 9 bases fit TRBD2. The germline gives CDR1 SGHVS, CDR2 FQNEAQ. The CDR3 has 19 residues. Trimming cost V 5 bases and J 3 bases; bases outside gene matches: 20. This chain's CDR3 is CASSPLTSGSFATNYEQYF. Written as DNA, the CDR3 is TGTGCCAGCAGCCCACTGACTAGCGGCTCCTTCGCCACAAACTACGAGCAGTACTTC.

The V gene is TRBV7-8, the J gene TRBJ2-2; 8 bases agree with TRBD2. This CDR3 comprises 17 residues. Germline assignment: CDR1 SGHVS and CDR2 FQNEAQ. Trimming took 4 bases from V and 4 from J; bases not matched to a gene: 11. The CDR3 spells CASSSEMASGFTGELFF. The CDR3 DNA reads TGTGCCAGCAGCTCAGAAATGGCTAGCGGGTTCACCGGGGAGCTGTTTTTT.

The chain combines TRBV3-1 with TRBJ2-4; 7 nucleotides align to TRBD1. The CDR3 length is 13 residues. Germline values: CDR1 LGHDT, CDR2 YNNKEL (reference sequence). V shed 0 bases and J 7 bases; nucleotides not matched to a gene: 0. CDR3 nucleotide sequence: TGTGCCAGCAGCCAAGAGGGACAGAACATTCAGTACTTC. This translates into CASSQEGQNIQYF.

The V gene is TRBV7-6, the J gene TRBJ2-7, with 8 bases lining up with TRBD1. V lost 5 bases, J lost 0 bases, and 6 bases stayed unmatched. The CDR3 consists of 15 residues. Per the germline V gene, CDR1 is SGHVS and CDR2 is FNYEAQ. CDR3 amino acids: CASSRDRQSSYEQYF. CDR3 bases: TGTGCCAGCAGCCGGGACAGGCAAAGCTCCTACGAGCAGTACTTC.

V and J are TRBV20-1 and TRBJ1-5; no clear D gene. The CDR3 runs to 12 residues. V was cut by 7 bases and J by 3 bases, with 10 bases left in between. CDR1 is DFQATT and CDR2 is SNEGSKA in the germline V gene (reference sequence). This CDR3 reads CSVRASNQPQHF. The DNA of the CDR3 is TGCAGTGTTAGGGCGTCCAATCAGCCCCAGCATTTT.

The V call is TRBV12-3 or TRBV12-4, the J call TRBJ2-3, with 9 bases matching TRBD1. CDR3 length: 15 amino acids. The J segment lost 8 bases and the V segment lost 6 bases, leaving 12 bases of the junction unmatched. In DNA form, the CDR3 reads TGTGCCAGCAGCCGCCGACAGGGGGAAGTACGTACGCAGTATTTT. Translated, it gives CASSRRQGEVRTQYF.

In its sample, this clonotype was seen a few times. V is TRBV6-5 and J is TRBJ1-2; D may be TRBD1 (5 bases). Germline V gene data show CDR1 as MNHEY and CDR2 as SVGAGI. V was pared by 0 bases and J by 1 base, with 12 bases between. The CDR3 contains 16 residues. The CDR3, as DNA: TGTGCCAGCAGTTACTCGAGGGACGGACGTAACTATGGCTACACCTTC. Protein: CASSYSRDGRNYGYTF.